A selection of T cell receptor beta chains follows, all from one sample in a study of response to subunit inactivated influenza vaccine. TCRdb analysed the RT-PCR reads with MiXCR anew, one entry per CDR3 protein. The data contain about 480,000 distinct CDR3 sequences, roughly 11% of them singletons. Sequenced material: PBMCs from blood, taken about 40 days after vaccination. These receptors were obtained from a man over 45 who received an inactivated influenza vaccine. Both conserved end residues are part of each CDR3. A D gene is named only where the DNA matches it firmly. Size is omitted from some rows. Given values are once, few, many or a class for expanded clones.

clone_size	v_call	d_call	j_call	cdr3_aa	cdr3_nt
few	TRBV10-3	.	TRBJ2-1	CATPPERQLYNEQFF	TGTGCCACCCCCCCCGAACGTCAGCTCTACAATGAGCAGTTCTTC
few	TRBV6-2/TRBV6-3	TRBD2	TRBJ2-1	CASSYLGLVWNEQFF	TGTGCCAGCAGTTATTTGGGACTAGTGTGGAATGAGCAGTTCTTC
many	TRBV13	.	TRBJ1-6	CASSLGAGLALHF	TGTGCCAGCAGCTTGGGGGCAGGTCTGGCCCTCCACTTT
many	TRBV12-3/TRBV12-4	TRBD1	TRBJ1-1	CASSLADRGTEAFF	TGTGCCAGCAGTTTGGCGGACAGGGGTACTGAAGCTTTCTTT
many	TRBV20-1	.	TRBJ1-6	CSAKIRGFNSPLHF	TGCAGTGCCAAAATCAGGGGATTTAATTCACCCCTCCACTTT
.	TRBV5-6	TRBD1	TRBJ2-6	CASTPQWDSSSGANVLTF	TGTGCCAGCACCCCCCAATGGGACAGTAGCTCTGGGGCCAACGTCCTGACTTTC
few	TRBV30	.	TRBJ2-1	CAWSGRNEQFF	TGTGCCTGGAGCGGAAGAAATGAGCAGTTCTTC
.	TRBV4-3	.	TRBJ1-5	CASSQDGANQPQHF	TGCGCCAGCAGCCAAGATGGAGCTAATCAGCCCCAGCATTTT
many	TRBV5-5	.	TRBJ2-2	CASSQWQTANTGELFF	TGTGCCAGCAGCCAATGGCAAACCGCGAACACCGGGGAGCTGTTTTTT
few	TRBV29-1	.	TRBJ1-2	CSVDDSYYGYTF	TGCAGCGTTGACGATTCTTACTATGGCTACACCTTC
.	TRBV6-5	.	TRBJ2-2	CASSYSGTAPPGELFF	TGTGCCAGCAGTTACTCAGGGACGGCTCCTCCCGGGGAGCTGTTTTTT
few	TRBV29-1	TRBD1	TRBJ2-7	CSVSIGQGLSYEQYF	TGCAGCGTCTCCATTGGACAGGGGCTATCCTACGAGCAGTACTTC
many	TRBV9	.	TRBJ2-7	CASSPIRGPHEQYF	TGTGCCAGCAGCCCCATACGCGGACCCCACGAGCAGTACTTC
.	TRBV7-9	TRBD1	TRBJ2-7	CASSRGGARGEQYF	TGTGCCAGCAGCCGAGGGGGCGCGAGAGGCGAGCAGTACTTC
.	TRBV19	.	TRBJ2-3	CASSMNLGTDTQYF	TGTGCCAGTAGTATGAACCTAGGCACAGATACGCAGTATTTT
.	TRBV15	.	TRBJ1-1	CATSRDPPRVTEAFF	TGTGCCACCAGCAGAGACCCGCCAAGGGTGACTGAAGCTTTCTTT
.	TRBV7-6	.	TRBJ2-7	CASSHIEGSSYEQYF	TGTGCCAGCAGCCATATAGAGGGTAGCTCCTACGAGCAGTACTTC
many	TRBV6-5	.	TRBJ1-1	CASRTGGTEAFF	TGTGCCAGCAGGACAGGTGGAACTGAAGCTTTCTTT
few	TRBV4-2	.	TRBJ2-3	CASSHGGSTDTQYF	TGTGCCAGCAGCCACGGCGGGAGCACAGATACGCAGTATTTT
.	TRBV2	TRBD2	TRBJ2-1	CASSSTSGSRNEQFF	TGTGCCAGCAGTTCGACTAGCGGGAGTAGGAATGAGCAGTTCTTC
many	TRBV29-1	.	TRBJ1-1	CSAAGKTEAFF	TGCAGCGCCGCAGGGAAGACTGAAGCTTTCTTT
few	TRBV20-1	TRBD2	TRBJ2-2	CSARDPLSGGNTGELFF	TGCAGTGCTAGAGACCCCCTTAGCGGGGGAAACACCGGGGAGCTGTTTTTT
few	TRBV3-1	.	TRBJ1-5	CASSQGLGPGNQPQHF	TGTGCCAGCAGCCAAGGGTTGGGACCCGGCAATCAGCCCCAGCATTTT
.	TRBV11-2	.	TRBJ2-2	CASSLALGNGGELFF	TGTGCCAGCAGCTTAGCCCTCGGGAATGGCGGGGAGCTGTTTTTT
.	TRBV12-3/TRBV12-4	.	TRBJ2-2	CASSLGDWRTGELFF	TGTGCCAGCAGTTTGGGGGACTGGAGGACCGGGGAGCTGTTTTTT
.	TRBV10-3	TRBD2	TRBJ2-2	CAIKRLAANTGELFF	TGTGCCATCAAGAGGCTAGCGGCAAACACCGGGGAGCTGTTTTTT
many	TRBV7-4	TRBD1	TRBJ2-7	CASSIQDRGAYEQYF	TGTGCCAGCAGCATTCAGGACAGGGGTGCCTACGAGCAGTACTTC
many	TRBV20-1	TRBD2	TRBJ2-7	CSASLGGATSYEQYF	TGCAGTGCTTCCCTCGGGGGGGCTACCTCCTACGAGCAGTACTTC
many	TRBV5-1	.	TRBJ2-1	CASSLAYNEQFF	TGCGCCAGCAGCTTGGCTTACAATGAGCAGTTCTTC
.	TRBV7-9	TRBD1	TRBJ2-5	CASSTGQPPETQYF	TGTGCCAGCAGCACGGGACAGCCCCCGGAGACCCAGTACTTC
few	TRBV20-1	.	TRBJ1-5	CSASPTRLSNQPQHF	TGCAGTGCTAGCCCGACACGATTAAGCAATCAGCCCCAGCATTTT
.	TRBV10-3	TRBD2	TRBJ2-2	CAISELAGVTENTGELFF	TGTGCCATCAGTGAACTAGCGGGAGTTACGGAGAACACCGGGGAGCTGTTTTTT
.	TRBV3-1	TRBD1	TRBJ2-2	CASSQAGGGGELFF	TGTGCCAGCAGCCAAGCAGGGGGTGGCGGGGAGCTGTTTTTT
once	TRBV4-2	TRBD1	TRBJ2-1	CASSQEDRGHSYNEQFF	TGTGCCAGCAGCCAAGAAGACAGGGGGCACTCCTACAATGAGCAGTTCTTC
.	TRBV12-3/TRBV12-4	TRBD2	TRBJ2-1	CASIKTSGRSNEQFF	TGTGCCAGCATTAAGACTAGCGGGAGAAGTAATGAGCAGTTCTTC
many	TRBV29-1	.	TRBJ1-5	CSASGNRGQPQHF	TGCAGCGCCTCAGGGAATCGGGGTCAGCCCCAGCATTTT
.	TRBV6-2/TRBV6-3	TRBD1	TRBJ2-1	CASSPTGVYNEQFF	TGTGCCAGCAGCCCTACAGGGGTCTACAATGAGCAGTTCTTC
few	TRBV5-5	TRBD1	TRBJ1-1	CASTGTAIEAFF	TGTGCCAGCACCGGGACAGCTATTGAAGCTTTCTTT
.	TRBV4-1	TRBD2	TRBJ2-1	CASSQSGEYNEQFF	TGCGCCAGCAGCCAAAGCGGGGAATACAATGAGCAGTTCTTC
few	TRBV5-6	TRBD2	TRBJ2-1	CASSLALAGDTVNEQFF	TGTGCCAGCAGCTTGGCACTCGCGGGAGATACGGTCAATGAGCAGTTCTTC
few	TRBV11-2	TRBD2	TRBJ2-7	CASASGSGEQYF	TGTGCTTCGGCTAGCGGGAGCGGCGAGCAGTACTTC
many	TRBV12-3/TRBV12-4	TRBD1	TRBJ1-3	CASSSSATGAGNTIYF	TGTGCCAGCAGTAGTTCCGCGACAGGGGCTGGAAACACCATATATTTT
.	TRBV5-1	.	TRBJ2-5	CASSLQPGGTETQYF	TGCGCCAGCAGCTTGCAGCCCGGAGGGACAGAGACCCAGTACTTC
.	TRBV5-1	.	TRBJ2-5	CASSFGNRETQYF	TGCGCCAGCAGCTTCGGGAACAGAGAGACCCAGTACTTC
.	TRBV11-2	TRBD1	TRBJ2-5	CASSKGQAETQYF	TGTGCCAGCAGCAAGGGACAGGCGGAGACCCAGTACTTC
few	TRBV29-1	.	TRBJ1-2	CSVDPGTGGYTF	TGCAGCGTTGATCCGGGGACGGGCGGCTACACCTTC
few	TRBV10-3	TRBD1	TRBJ2-1	CAITQDRATGNQFF	TGTGCCATCACCCAGGACAGGGCAACTGGAAATCAGTTCTTC
many	TRBV4-3	.	TRBJ2-1	CASSQDQYNEQFF	TGCGCCAGCAGCCAAGACCAATACAATGAGCAGTTCTTC
.	TRBV5-1	TRBD2	TRBJ2-3	CASSPTSGSPRNTQYF	TGCGCCAGCAGCCCGACTAGCGGGAGCCCCCGGAATACGCAGTATTTT
.	TRBV12-3/TRBV12-4	.	TRBJ1-1	CASSLHLGPPTEAFF	TGTGCCAGCAGTCTCCACTTAGGGCCTCCCACTGAAGCTTTCTTT
.	TRBV28	TRBD1	TRBJ1-4	CASSLEGQQKLFF	TGTGCCAGCAGTTTAGAGGGACAGCAAAAACTGTTTTTT
few	TRBV7-8	.	TRBJ2-1	CASSEIYSGLFYNEQFF	TGTGCCAGCAGCGAGATATACTCAGGGTTGTTCTACAATGAGCAGTTCTTC
.	TRBV5-6	TRBD1	TRBJ2-5	CASNPAGTGGRETQYF	TGTGCCAGCAACCCGGCCGGGACAGGGGGCAGAGAGACCCAGTACTTC
.	TRBV15	TRBD1	TRBJ1-1	CATSRGRQGYTEAFF	TGTGCCACCAGCAGAGGAAGACAGGGTTACACTGAAGCTTTCTTT
few	TRBV7-2	TRBD1	TRBJ2-7	CASSSRRTGRDEQYF	TGTGCCAGCAGCTCACGGAGGACAGGGCGGGACGAGCAGTACTTC
many	TRBV18	TRBD1	TRBJ2-7	CASSPSGQGMGEQYF	TGTGCCAGCTCACCCAGCGGACAGGGGATGGGAGAGCAGTACTTC
.	TRBV5-1	.	TRBJ1-1	CASRAEGEAFF	TGCGCCAGCAGGGCGGAAGGTGAAGCTTTCTTT
.	TRBV7-9	TRBD1	TRBJ2-5	CASSSRQGETQYF	TGTGCCAGCAGCTCAAGACAGGGAGAGACCCAGTACTTC